The rows below give T cell receptor beta chains drawn from one sample of a study of long-term antiretroviral therapy in people with HIV. Assay used: immunoSEQ multiplex PCR; TCRdb lists only in-frame clones, some missing. Of tens of thousands of clones detected, 80% to 90% appear once; the ten largest clones hold roughly 15%. The sample here was unsorted PBMCs, taken 1.2 years after starting antiretroviral therapy. The origin of the receptors is a man aged 45-65 years with HIV. CDR3s leave out the opening cysteine and the closing phenylalanine or tryptophan.

len	j_gene	v_gene	CDR3aa
14	TRBJ1-1	TRBV15	ATSRVLGRMNTEAF
13	TRBJ2-3	TRBV4-2	ASSPPSGPLHTQY
10	TRBJ2-7	TRBV28	ASSLIGFEQY
12	TRBJ1-1	TRBV9	ASSVGRGDPEAF
15	TRBJ2-3	TRBV7-6	ASSHLRTTPSTDTQY
12	TRBJ2-4	TRBV6-1	ASSATQDGNIQY
13	TRBJ2-7	TRBV28	ASSSTSWASYEQY
12	TRBJ2-4	TRBV5-1	ASSLWVPKNIQY
13	TRBJ1-5	TRBV7-9	ASSSQQGGHQPQH
14	TRBJ2-2	TRBV28	ATRGSGGAATGELF
10	TRBJ2-5	TRBV2	ASSEGGKTQY
11	TRBJ1-2	TRBV28	ASSRQGSYGYT
14	TRBJ2-2	TRBV9	ASSPRLAGGSGELF
16	TRBJ2-2	TRBV11-2	ASSSPQRRLAGSGELF
13	TRBJ2-7	TRBV19	ASSFLTGSGYEQY
16	TRBJ2-7	TRBV19	ASSIVLSGQGASYEQY
11	TRBJ2-2	TRBV28	ASSLPIPGELF